Presented here are 2 T cell receptor beta chains from one specimen sequenced in a study of T cell responses to AZD1222 COVID-19 vaccine. The data were produced by immunoSEQ multiplex PCR, yet TCRdb's version contains in-frame clones alone and is incomplete. The profile shows 130,000 to 150,000 clones, approximately 91% of them singletons. Specimen: peripheral blood, collected 28 days after the second dose of the MenACWY control vaccine. The receptors originated from an adult who received the MenACWY meningococcal vaccine as a control.

Written as DNA, the CDR3 is TGTGCCAGCAGTCCGAGCCTAGCGCAGAGCTCCTACAATGAGCAGTTCTTC. Encoded protein: CASSPSLAQSSYNEQFF. The V call is TRBV27, the J call TRBJ2-1; D is perhaps TRBD2 (6 bases). Germline lookup yields CDR1 MNHEY and CDR2 SMNVEV (reference sequence). This CDR3 spans 17 amino acids. The germline V and J ends were trimmed by 5 bases and 0 bases, with 17 bases remaining between them.

The chain combines TRBV5-1 with TRBJ2-1; the match to TRBD2 covers 10 bases. The CDR3 is 16 residues long. Germline CDR1 and CDR2: SGHRS and YFSETQ. With 4 bases clipped from V and 1 base from J, the junction kept 5 bases outside the gene matches. CDR3 sequence reads: CASSLYSGGSYNEQFF. CDR3 DNA: TGCGCCAGCAGCCTATATAGCGGGGGGTCCTACAATGAGCAGTTCTTC.